This TCR beta chain was sequenced in a study of metastatic and nonmetastatic thyroid tumors. Study processing details: The study's classifier, a distant-metastasis tool for papillary thyroid cancer, was built using CDR3 differences across clinicopathological groups. Via MiXCR, TCRdb re-called the PCR reads. The V and J calls and clone size are TCRdb's, not the authors'. The sample lists about 93,000 clones; 10% to 15% were seen once. Thyroid surgery was preceded by no treatment in any patient. Germline assignment: CDR1 KGHSH and CDR2 LQKENI. This CDR3 spans 16 amino acids. V dropped 0 bases and J dropped 0 bases, with 11 bases sitting between them. This clone was detected ten times or more.

The clonotype was recovered from a female donor with papillary thyroid cancer or a benign thyroid nodule (not recorded which). Some clones in this sample may be carry-over from other donors' samples. Sequencing used blood. The chain joins TRBV18 to TRBJ1-1; no firm D call. CDR3 protein: CASSPPVQTMNTEAFF. In DNA, the CDR3 is TGTGCCAGCTCACCACCGGTGCAGACCATGAACACTGAAGCTTTCTTT.